Sequencing of this T cell receptor (beta chain) was carried out in a study of CD8 T cells in Susac syndrome. Overall study context: Patients with Susac syndrome were therapy-naive, on corticosteroids, or on intravenous immunoglobulin alone at the time that blood was drawn.

The CDR3 loop spans 13 amino acids. A quantity of about 0.5 to 1 ug RNA underwent reverse transcription using random hexamers. Amplification of TCR beta CDR3 used immunoSEQ multiplex PCR across 54 Vbeta and 13 Jbeta. TCRdb re-analysed the immunoSEQ multiplex PCR reads in MiXCR, keeping a single row per CDR3 protein. The data hold around 170,000 distinct CDR3 sequences, with roughly 95% observed a single time. Fulfillment of recently defined diagnostic criteria for definite or probable disease was shown by the patients with Susac syndrome. FACS was used to enrich TEMRA cells, whereas the CD8+ and CD4+ T cells were obtained by negative isolation.

This TCR came from a human donor with Susac syndrome. Sequencing was performed on CD4+ T cells from PBMCs. This rearrangement joins TRBV21-1 to TRBJ1-5. TRBV21-1 is an annotated pseudogene. CDR3 nucleotide sequence: TGTGCCAGCAGGACAAATAGCAATCAGCCCCAGCATTTT. The encoded protein is CASRTNSNQPQHF.